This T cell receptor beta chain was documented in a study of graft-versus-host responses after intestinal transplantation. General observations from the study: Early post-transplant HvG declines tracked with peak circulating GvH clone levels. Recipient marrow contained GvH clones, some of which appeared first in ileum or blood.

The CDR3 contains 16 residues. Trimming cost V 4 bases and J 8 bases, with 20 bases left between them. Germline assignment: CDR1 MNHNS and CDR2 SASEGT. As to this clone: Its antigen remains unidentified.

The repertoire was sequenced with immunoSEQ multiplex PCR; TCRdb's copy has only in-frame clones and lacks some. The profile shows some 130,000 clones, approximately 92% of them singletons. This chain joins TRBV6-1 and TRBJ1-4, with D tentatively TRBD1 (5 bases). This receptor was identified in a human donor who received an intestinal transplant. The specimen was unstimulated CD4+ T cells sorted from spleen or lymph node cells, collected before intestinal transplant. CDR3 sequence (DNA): TGTGCCAGCAGTGTATACTCGGGCAGGGCAGAGGAAAAACTGTTTTTT. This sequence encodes CASSVYSGRAEEKLFF.